This is a list of T cell receptor beta chains from one sample in a study of cytomegalovirus exposure and HLA in healthy donors. The table came from immunoSEQ multiplex PCR; TCRdb's copy has only in-frame clones and leaves some out. The sample carries about 360,000 clones, more than 80% recorded once. Sequenced sample: PBMCs. These receptor sequences come from a young woman in good health and CMV-seronegative. Each CDR3 is given with its conserved first and last residue. A D gene is named only where the DNA matches it firmly. Clone size appears in some rows only: once, few, many, or a class for an expanded clone.

j_call clone_size d_call v_call cdr3_aa cdr3_nt
TRBJ1-2 . . TRBV28 CASSPKAGLSYGYTF TGTGCCAGCAGTCCGAAGGCGGGGCTTAGCTATGGCTACACCTTC
TRBJ2-1 . TRBD2 TRBV29-1 CSGGGSYNEQFF TGCAGCGGGGGGGGCTCCTACAATGAGCAGTTCTTC
TRBJ1-1 few TRBD1 TRBV6-1 CASSYGTANTEAFF TGTGCCAGCAGTTATGGGACAGCGAACACTGAAGCTTTCTTT
TRBJ2-7 . TRBD2 TRBV30 CARTGDYWEQYF TGTGCCCGTACGGGGGACTATTGGGAGCAGTACTTC
TRBJ2-3 . TRBD2 TRBV6-1 CASSERVVTSGTWTSSTDTQYF TGTGCCAGCAGTGAACGCGTGGTGACTAGCGGAACCTGGACCTCTAGCACAGATACGCAGTATTTT
TRBJ2-1 few . TRBV9 CASSVRGQNEQFF TGTGCCAGCAGCGTACGGGGTCAGAATGAGCAGTTCTTC
TRBJ2-3 . TRBD2 TRBV15 CATSWGLAGGSTDTQYF TGTGCCACCAGCTGGGGACTAGCGGGGGGTAGCACAGATACGCAGTATTTT
TRBJ1-2 . . TRBV7-9 CASSLHSGTSRDLYGYTF TGTGCCAGCAGCTTACATTCCGGGACAAGCCGGGACCTGTATGGCTACACCTTC
TRBJ1-5 . . TRBV6-1 CASSERGTTTGNQPQHF TGTGCCAGCAGTGAAAGGGGCACAACCACTGGGAATCAGCCCCAGCATTTT
TRBJ2-7 . TRBD1 TRBV5-5 CASSSVSGTGVYEQYF TGTGCCAGCAGCTCCGTATCCGGGACAGGGGTCTACGAGCAGTACTTC
TRBJ2-7 . . TRBV7-3 CASSLNSGYEQYF TGTGCCAGCAGCTTAAATTCGGGCTACGAGCAGTACTTC
TRBJ2-7 . . TRBV27 CASSLTLSSYEQYF TGTGCCAGCAGTTTAACTCTGAGCTCCTACGAGCAGTACTTC
TRBJ1-2 . . TRBV2 CASSGVAGNNYGYTF TGTGCCAGCAGTGGAGTAGCAGGGAACAACTATGGCTACACCTTC
TRBJ2-1 . TRBD2 TRBV30 CAWNRLAGVYEQFF TGTGCCTGGAATAGGCTAGCGGGAGTCTATGAGCAGTTCTTC
TRBJ1-1 . . TRBV28 CASSPTEIPNTEAFF TGTGCCAGCAGTCCGACGGAGATCCCGAACACTGAAGCTTTCTTT
TRBJ2-7 . TRBD1 TRBV28 CASTEWTGPSYEQYF TGTGCCAGCACCGAATGGACAGGGCCCTCCTACGAGCAGTACTTC
TRBJ2-2 . TRBD2 TRBV4-1 CASSQDWTGTSTGELFF TGCGCCAGCAGCCAAGACTGGACCGGGACTAGCACCGGGGAGCTGTTTTTT
TRBJ2-1 . TRBD2 TRBV28 CASSSPQLAGGTNEQFF TGTGCCAGCAGTTCCCCCCAACTAGCGGGAGGAACTAATGAGCAGTTCTTC
TRBJ1-1 . . TRBV2 CASSPTLMGASFF TGTGCCAGCAGTCCTACCCTCATGGGGGCGTCTTTCTTT
TRBJ2-7 . . TRBV7-6 CASSQHDSYEQYF TGTGCCAGCAGCCAACACGACTCCTACGAGCAGTACTTC
TRBJ2-3 . TRBD2 TRBV6-5 CASGTRGDTQYF TGTGCCAGCGGGACTAGAGGCGATACGCAGTATTTT
TRBJ1-5 . TRBD1 TRBV10-3 CAIRNGTGNQPQHF TGTGCCATCAGAAACGGGACAGGCAATCAGCCCCAGCATTTT
TRBJ2-7 . TRBD2 TRBV6-5 CASSYLGLDRYEQYF TGTGCCAGCAGTTACCTAGGACTAGATCGCTACGAGCAGTACTTC
TRBJ2-1 . TRBD2 TRBV9 CASSVVRGAGEQFF TGTGCCAGCAGCGTAGTGCGGGGGGCCGGGGAGCAGTTCTTC
TRBJ1-5 once . TRBV7-2 CASSLGRDQPQHF TGTGCCAGCAGCTTAGGCAGGGATCAGCCCCAGCATTTT
TRBJ1-2 once . TRBV29-1 CSVETRINYGYTF TGCAGCGTTGAGACACGGATTAACTATGGCTACACCTTC
TRBJ1-2 few TRBD1 TRBV5-4 CASSAGTGPEGYTF TGTGCCAGCAGCGCGGGGACAGGGCCAGAGGGCTACACCTTC
TRBJ1-2 . TRBD1 TRBV7-9 CASSRTGPWGGYTF TGTGCCAGCAGCCGGACAGGCCCCTGGGGTGGCTACACCTTC
TRBJ1-2 . TRBD1 TRBV27 CASSLTYRDRDGYTF TGTGCCAGCAGTTTAACCTACCGGGACAGGGATGGCTACACCTTC
TRBJ2-1 . TRBD2 TRBV4-2 CASSQWTSGNVNNEQFF TGTGCCAGCAGCCAATGGACTAGCGGGAATGTGAACAATGAGCAGTTCTTC
TRBJ2-7 . TRBD1 TRBV28 CASSLGQGRIDYEQYF TGTGCCAGCAGTTTGGGACAGGGGCGAATTGACTACGAGCAGTACTTC
TRBJ1-5 . . TRBV2 CASSEVQGNQPQHF TGTGCCAGCAGTGAAGTGCAGGGAAATCAGCCCCAGCATTTT
TRBJ1-1 . TRBD1 TRBV25-1 CASSESGRGYTEAFF TGTGCCAGCAGTGAATCAGGCAGGGGGTACACTGAAGCTTTCTTT
TRBJ1-1 . . TRBV5-6 CASSGQLNTEAFF TGTGCCAGCAGCGGGCAGCTGAACACTGAAGCTTTCTTT
TRBJ1-1 . . TRBV4-1 CASSQELGARNTEAFF TGCGCCAGCAGCCAAGAATTGGGGGCCCGAAACACTGAAGCTTTCTTT
TRBJ2-7 once . TRBV11-2 CASSLDFRAHEQYF TGTGCCAGCAGCTTAGATTTCAGGGCCCACGAGCAGTACTTC
TRBJ1-3 . . TRBV10-2 CASSGQGGSSGNTIYF TGCGCCAGCAGTGGTCAGGGAGGGAGCTCTGGAAACACCATATATTTT
TRBJ2-1 . . TRBV27 CASSLTRGSYNEQFF TGTGCCAGCAGTTTAACGCGGGGAAGCTACAATGAGCAGTTCTTC
TRBJ2-5 . TRBD1 TRBV5-1 CASSLKDREVPETQYF TGCGCCAGCAGCTTAAAGGACAGGGAGGTTCCAGAGACCCAGTACTTC
TRBJ1-2 few . TRBV20-1 CSARGGVNTF TGCAGTGCTAGGGGAGGTGTTAACACCTTC
TRBJ1-4 . . TRBV6-8 CASSPRGQNEKLFF TGTGCCAGCAGCCCGCGGGGCCAAAATGAAAAACTGTTTTTT
TRBJ2-7 . . TRBV6-1 CASRRSTGSYEQYF TGTGCCAGCCGGAGATCGACAGGCTCCTACGAGCAGTACTTC
TRBJ2-7 . . TRBV10-3 CAINANSSSYEQYF TGTGCCATCAACGCTAACTCAAGCTCCTACGAGCAGTACTTC